The 2 T cell receptor beta chains below were found in one sample sequenced in a study of OX40 agonist ivuxolimab in advanced cancers. TCRdb's copy holds only in-frame clones and misses some; the assay was immunoSEQ multiplex PCR. The sample has 45,000 or so clones, around 80% seen once; the top ten hold more than 6%. This specimen consisted of CD4+ or CD8+ T cells sorted from blood, obtained in a trial of the OX40 agonist ivuxolimab. The receptors shown here come from an adult with an advanced solid tumor such as melanoma, head and neck, liver or kidney cancer.

The genes are TRBV6-4 and TRBJ2-3; 12 bases agree with TRBD1. Trimming took 5 bases from V and 6 from J; bases not matched to a gene: 9. Germline V gene lookup returns CDR1 MRHNA and CDR2 SNTAGT. The CDR3 is made up of 16 amino acids. Here the CDR3 reads CASSSNPGQGADTQYF. As DNA, the CDR3 is TGTGCCAGCAGTTCTAATCCGGGACAGGGGGCGGATACGCAGTATTTT.

V usage is TRBV19 and J usage is TRBJ2-5, with 11 nucleotides matching TRBD2. This CDR3 is 17 amino acids long. V lost 4 bases and J lost 0; bases outside the gene matches: 7. Germline CDR1 LNHDA, CDR2 SQIVND (reference sequence). The CDR3 coding sequence is TGTGCCAGTAGTACCCTGACTAGCGGGGTATACCAAGAGACCCAGTACTTC. This gives the protein CASSTLTSGVYQETQYF.